The following is a TCR beta chain sequence with its context. Antigen unknown. The CDR3 totals 16 residues. Germline CDR1 reads SGHNT; CDR2 reads YENEEA. The V gene lost 0 bases and the J gene lost 3 bases, with 11 bases spanning the gap. The CD4+ fraction was divided into a CD45RA+ naive subset and a CD45RA-negative memory subset. The data were obtained in a study of shared clonotypes between healthy human individuals. Regarding the study as a whole: When naive CD4 clonotypes were compared across a few donors, 4% to 6.5% were shared. What limited the represented genetic and exposure-history diversity was the small number of donors. Compared with memory subsets, naive subsets generally had larger estimated richness.

Only in-frame clones appear in the TCRdb table, and some are missing; sequencing was by immunoSEQ multiplex PCR. The sample has approximately 2.1 million clones; roughly 93% are singletons. The sequence came from a man younger than 35 in good health. Some clones in this sample may be carry-over from other donors' samples. This rearrangement joins TRBV11-3 to TRBJ2-2, with a tentative D call TRBD1 (6 bases). Sequences were obtained from naive CD4+ T cells from PBMCs. Subset of the sample: CD45RA+ positively selected. CDR3 loop: CASSLDGRGDTGELFF. The CDR3 DNA is TGTGCCAGCAGCTTAGATGGCAGGGGCGACACCGGGGAGCTGTTTTTT. Full variable domain (rest looked up from reference TRBV11-3 and TRBJ2-2): EAGVVQSPRYKIIEKKQPVAFWCNPISGHNTLYWYLQNLGQGPELLIRYENEEAVDDSQLPKDRFSAERLKGVDSTLKIQPAELGDSAVYLCASSLDGRGDTGELFFGEGSRLTVL.